What follows describes a single T cell receptor beta chain. The antigen remains unidentified. The CDR3 consists of 14 residues. The germline V gene has CDR1 MNHEY and CDR2 SMNVEV (reference sequence). With 0 bases removed from V and 4 bases from J, the gap between germline ends came to 9 bases. Preparation of TCR beta libraries was done by quantitative 5'-RACE with molecular barcodes. TCRdb re-derived calls from the 5' RACE reads in MiXCR, one entry per CDR3 protein. Among approximately 210,000 distinct CDR3 sequences listed, 9.5% to 15% were seen once. This sample stems from a study of CD8 T cells in ankylosing spondylitis. The study, taken as a whole, reports: Clones tied to disease were said to be significantly enriched in matched ankylosing spondylitis synovial fluid. Disease-linked clones had a CD8+ phenotype and relatively low frequency in peripheral blood.

This rearrangement joins TRBV27 to TRBJ2-5; D is unresolved. The TCR comes from a male donor with ankylosing spondylitis or in good health (not recorded which). The sequenced sample was blood, either unsorted or a sorted T cell fraction (not recorded which). CDR3 region: CASSLSSPGETQYF. CDR3 coding DNA: TGTGCCAGCAGTTTATCCTCCCCTGGAGAGACCCAGTACTTC.